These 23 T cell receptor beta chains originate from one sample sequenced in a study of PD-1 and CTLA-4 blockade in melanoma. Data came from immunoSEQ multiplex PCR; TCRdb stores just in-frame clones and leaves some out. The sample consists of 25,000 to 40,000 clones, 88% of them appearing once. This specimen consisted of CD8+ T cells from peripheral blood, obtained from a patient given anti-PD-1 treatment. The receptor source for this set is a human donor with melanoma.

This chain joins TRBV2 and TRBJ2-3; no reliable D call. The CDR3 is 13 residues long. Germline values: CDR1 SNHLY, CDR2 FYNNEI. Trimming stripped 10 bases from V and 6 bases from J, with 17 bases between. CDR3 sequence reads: CAKQQTGRDTQYF. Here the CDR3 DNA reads TGTGCCAAGCAGCAAACGGGTAGGGATACGCAGTATTTT. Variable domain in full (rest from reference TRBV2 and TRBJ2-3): EPEVTQTPSHQVTQMGQEVILRCVPISNHLYFYWYRQILGQKVEFLVSFYNNEISEKSEIFDDQFSVERPDGSNFTLKIRSTKLEDSAMYFCAKQQTGRDTQYFGPGTRLTVL.

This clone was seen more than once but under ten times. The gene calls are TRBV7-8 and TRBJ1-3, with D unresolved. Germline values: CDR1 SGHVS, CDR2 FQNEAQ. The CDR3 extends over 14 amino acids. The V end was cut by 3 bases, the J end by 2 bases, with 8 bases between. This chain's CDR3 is CASSLGGTGNTIYF. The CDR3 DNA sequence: TGTGCCAGCAGCTTGGGCGGGACTGGAAACACCATATATTTT.

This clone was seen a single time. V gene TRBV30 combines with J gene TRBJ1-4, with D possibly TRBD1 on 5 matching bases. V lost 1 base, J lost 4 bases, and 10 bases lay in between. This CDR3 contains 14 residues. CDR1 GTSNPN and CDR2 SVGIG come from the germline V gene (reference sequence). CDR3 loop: CAWSGGTINEKLFF. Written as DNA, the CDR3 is TGTGCCTGGAGTGGGGGGACGATTAATGAAAAACTGTTTTTT.

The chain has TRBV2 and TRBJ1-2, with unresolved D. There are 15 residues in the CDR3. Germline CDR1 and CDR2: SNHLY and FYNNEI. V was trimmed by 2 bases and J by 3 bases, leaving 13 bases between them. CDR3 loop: CASSEYEFWDYGYTF. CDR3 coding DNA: TGTGCCAGCAGTGAATATGAGTTTTGGGACTATGGCTACACCTTC.

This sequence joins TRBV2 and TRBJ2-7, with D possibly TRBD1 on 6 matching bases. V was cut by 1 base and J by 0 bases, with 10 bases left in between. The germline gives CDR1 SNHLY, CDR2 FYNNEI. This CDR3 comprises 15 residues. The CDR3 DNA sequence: TGTGCCAGCAGTGAAGGGACAGCATTCTCCTACGAGCAGTACTTC. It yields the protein CASSEGTAFSYEQYF.

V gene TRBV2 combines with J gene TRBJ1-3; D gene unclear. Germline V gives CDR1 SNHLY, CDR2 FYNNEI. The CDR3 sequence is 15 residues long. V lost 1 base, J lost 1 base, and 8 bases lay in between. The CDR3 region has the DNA TGTGCCAGCAGTGAAGGGGCCGGATCTGGAAACACCATATATTTT. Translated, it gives CASSEGAGSGNTIYF.

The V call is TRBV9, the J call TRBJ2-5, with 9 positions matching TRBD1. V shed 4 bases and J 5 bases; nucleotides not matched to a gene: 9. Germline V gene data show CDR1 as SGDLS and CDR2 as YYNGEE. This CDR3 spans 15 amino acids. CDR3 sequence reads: CASSPRTGEGETQYF. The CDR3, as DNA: TGTGCCAGCAGCCCACGGACAGGGGAGGGGGAGACCCAGTACTTC.

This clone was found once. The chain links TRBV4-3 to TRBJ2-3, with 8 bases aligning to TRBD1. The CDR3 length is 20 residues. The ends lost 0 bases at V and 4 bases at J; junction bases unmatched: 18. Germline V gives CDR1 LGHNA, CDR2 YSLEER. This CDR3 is CASSQDYWVRTGWPSDTQYF. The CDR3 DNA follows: TGCGCCAGCAGCCAAGATTACTGGGTGCGGACAGGGTGGCCCTCAGATACGCAGTATTTT.

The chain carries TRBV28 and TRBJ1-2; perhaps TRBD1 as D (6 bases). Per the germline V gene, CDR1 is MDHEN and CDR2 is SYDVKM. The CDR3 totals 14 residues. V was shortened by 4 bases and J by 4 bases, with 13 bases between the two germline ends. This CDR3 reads CASSSGGLGYGYTF. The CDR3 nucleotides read TGTGCCAGCAGTTCGGGGGGCTTGGGCTATGGCTACACCTTC.

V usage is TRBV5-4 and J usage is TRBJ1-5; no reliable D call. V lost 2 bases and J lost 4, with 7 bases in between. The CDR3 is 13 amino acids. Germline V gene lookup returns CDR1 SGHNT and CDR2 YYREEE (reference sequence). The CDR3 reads CASSLWGNQPQHF. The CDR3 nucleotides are TGTGCCAGCAGCTTATGGGGAAATCAGCCCCAGCATTTT.

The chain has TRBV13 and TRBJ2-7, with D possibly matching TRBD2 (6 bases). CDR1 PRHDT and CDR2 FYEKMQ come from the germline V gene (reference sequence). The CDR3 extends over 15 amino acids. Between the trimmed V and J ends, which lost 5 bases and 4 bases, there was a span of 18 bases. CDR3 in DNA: TGTGCCAGCAGCGGTCCCTCGGCGGGGAGTTACGAGCAGTACTTC. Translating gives CASSGPSAGSYEQYF. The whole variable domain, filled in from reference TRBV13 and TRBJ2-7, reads AAGVIQSPRHLIKEKRETATLKCYPIPRHDTVYWYQQGPGQDPQFLISFYEKMQSDKGSIPDRFSAQQFSDYHSELNMSSLELGDSALYFCASSGPSAGSYEQYFGPGTRLTVT.

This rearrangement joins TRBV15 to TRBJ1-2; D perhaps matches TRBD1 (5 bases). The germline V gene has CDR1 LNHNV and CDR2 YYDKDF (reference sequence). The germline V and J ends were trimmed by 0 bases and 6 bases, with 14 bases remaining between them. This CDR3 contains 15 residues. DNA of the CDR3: TGTGCCACCAGCAGAGATAGGGGTTTAACTCATGGCTACACCTTC. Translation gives CATSRDRGLTHGYTF.

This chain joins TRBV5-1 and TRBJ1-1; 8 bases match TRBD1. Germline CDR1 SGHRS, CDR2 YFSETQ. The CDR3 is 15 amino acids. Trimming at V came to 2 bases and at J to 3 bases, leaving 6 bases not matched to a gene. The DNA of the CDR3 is TGCGCCAGCAGCTTTTCAGGGGGCCAGGACACTGAAGCTTTCTTT. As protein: CASSFSGGQDTEAFF.

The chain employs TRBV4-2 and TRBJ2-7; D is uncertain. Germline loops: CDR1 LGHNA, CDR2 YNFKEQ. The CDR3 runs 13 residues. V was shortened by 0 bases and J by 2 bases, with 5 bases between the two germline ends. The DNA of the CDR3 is TGTGCCAGCAGCCAAGATAGGACCTACGAGCAGTACTTC. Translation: CASSQDRTYEQYF.

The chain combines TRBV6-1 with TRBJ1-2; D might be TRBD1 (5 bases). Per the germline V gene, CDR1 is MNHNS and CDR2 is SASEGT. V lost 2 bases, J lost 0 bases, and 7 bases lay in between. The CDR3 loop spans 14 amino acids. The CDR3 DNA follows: TGTGCCAGCAGTGAACAGGACACTAACTATGGCTACACCTTC. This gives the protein CASSEQDTNYGYTF.

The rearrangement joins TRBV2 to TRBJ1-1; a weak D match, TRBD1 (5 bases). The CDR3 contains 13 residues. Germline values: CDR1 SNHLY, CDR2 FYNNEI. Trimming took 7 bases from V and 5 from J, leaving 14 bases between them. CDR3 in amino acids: CASTSGDWTEAFF. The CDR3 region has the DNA TGTGCCAGCACTTCGGGGGACTGGACTGAAGCTTTCTTT. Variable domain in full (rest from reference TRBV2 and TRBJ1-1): EPEVTQTPSHQVTQMGQEVILRCVPISNHLYFYWYRQILGQKVEFLVSFYNNEISEKSEIFDDQFSVERPDGSNFTLKIRSTKLEDSAMYFCASTSGDWTEAFFGQGTRLTVV.

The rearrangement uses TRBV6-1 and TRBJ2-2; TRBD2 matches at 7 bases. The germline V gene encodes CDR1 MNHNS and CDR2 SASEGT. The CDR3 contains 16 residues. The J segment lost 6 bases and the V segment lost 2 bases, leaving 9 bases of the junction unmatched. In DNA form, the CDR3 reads TGTGCCAGCAGTGAAACCCCTAGCGGAGCTCCCGGGGAGCTGTTTTTT. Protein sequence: CASSETPSGAPGELFF.

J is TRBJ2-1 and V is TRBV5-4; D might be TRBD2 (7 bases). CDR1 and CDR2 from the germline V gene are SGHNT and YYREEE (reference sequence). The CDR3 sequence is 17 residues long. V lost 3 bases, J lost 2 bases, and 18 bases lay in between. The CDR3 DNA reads TGTGCCAGCAGCTCCTGGGGGGGCCTCTCGACCTACAATGAGCAGTTCTTC. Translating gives CASSSWGGLSTYNEQFF.

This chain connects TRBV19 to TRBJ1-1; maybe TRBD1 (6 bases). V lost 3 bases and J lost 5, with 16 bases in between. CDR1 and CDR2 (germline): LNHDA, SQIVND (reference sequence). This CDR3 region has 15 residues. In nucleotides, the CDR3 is TGTGCCAGTAGTATCTCCAGGGGCGGCGGGACTGAAGCTTTCTTT. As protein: CASSISRGGGTEAFF.

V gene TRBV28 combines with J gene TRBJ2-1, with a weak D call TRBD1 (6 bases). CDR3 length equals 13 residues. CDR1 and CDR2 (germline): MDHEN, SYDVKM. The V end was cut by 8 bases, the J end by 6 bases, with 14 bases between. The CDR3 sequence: CASDTGFSNEQFF. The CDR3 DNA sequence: TGTGCCAGCGATACAGGGTTTTCCAATGAGCAGTTCTTC.

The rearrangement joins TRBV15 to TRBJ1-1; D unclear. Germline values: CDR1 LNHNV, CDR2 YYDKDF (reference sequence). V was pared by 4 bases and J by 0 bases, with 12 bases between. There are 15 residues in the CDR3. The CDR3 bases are TGTGCCACCAGCACCTTCTTCGGCGTGAACACTGAAGCTTTCTTT. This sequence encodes CATSTFFGVNTEAFF.

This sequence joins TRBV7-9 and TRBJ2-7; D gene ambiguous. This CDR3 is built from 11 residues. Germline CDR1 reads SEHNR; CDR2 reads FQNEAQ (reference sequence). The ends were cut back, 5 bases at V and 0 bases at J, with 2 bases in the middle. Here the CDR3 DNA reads TGTGCCAGCAGCGCCTCCTACGAGCAGTACTTC. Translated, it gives CASSASYEQYF. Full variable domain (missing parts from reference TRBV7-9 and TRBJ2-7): DTGVSQNPRHKITKRGQNVTFRCDPISEHNRLYWYRQTLGQGPEFLTYFQNEAQLEKSRLLSDRFSAERPKGSFSTLEIQRTEQGDSAMYLCASSASYEQYFGPGTRLTVT.

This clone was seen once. The CDR3 DNA sequence: TGTGCCAGCAGCTTATTGTCAGGGGCCGTCCAAGAGACCCAGTACTTC. Its translation: CASSLLSGAVQETQYF. The genes are TRBV7-2 and TRBJ2-5; a weak D match, TRBD1 (6 bases). Per germline, CDR1 SGHTA and CDR2 FQGNSA. Trimming shortened V by 2 bases and J by 1 base, and 14 bases separated the two germline ends. The CDR3 is 16 amino acids.